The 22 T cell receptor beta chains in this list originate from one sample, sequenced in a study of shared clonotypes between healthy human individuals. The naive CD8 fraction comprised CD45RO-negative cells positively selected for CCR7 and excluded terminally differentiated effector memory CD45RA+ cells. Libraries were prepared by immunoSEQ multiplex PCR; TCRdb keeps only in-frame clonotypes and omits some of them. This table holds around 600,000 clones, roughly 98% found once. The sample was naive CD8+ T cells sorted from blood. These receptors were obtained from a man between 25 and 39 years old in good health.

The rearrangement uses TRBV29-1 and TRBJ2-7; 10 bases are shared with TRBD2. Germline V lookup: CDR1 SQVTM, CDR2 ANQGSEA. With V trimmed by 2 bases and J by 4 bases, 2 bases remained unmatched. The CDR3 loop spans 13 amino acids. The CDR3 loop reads CSVERLAGYEQYF. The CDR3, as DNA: TGCAGCGTTGAAAGACTAGCGGGTTACGAGCAGTACTTC.

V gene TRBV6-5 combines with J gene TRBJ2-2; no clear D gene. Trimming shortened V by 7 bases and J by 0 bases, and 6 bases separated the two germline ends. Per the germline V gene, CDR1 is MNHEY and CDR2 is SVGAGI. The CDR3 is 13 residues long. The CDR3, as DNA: TGTGCCAGCACCCCTACGAACACCGGGGAGCTGTTTTTT. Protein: CASTPTNTGELFF.

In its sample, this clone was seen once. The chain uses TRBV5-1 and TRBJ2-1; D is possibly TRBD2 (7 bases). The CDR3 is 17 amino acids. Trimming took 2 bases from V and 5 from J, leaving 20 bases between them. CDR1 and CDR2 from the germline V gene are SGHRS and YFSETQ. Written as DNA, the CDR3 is TGCGCCAGCAGCTTTTTAACTGGGGGGGACATTGACAATGAGCAGTTCTTC. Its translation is CASSFLTGGDIDNEQFF.

The CDR3 DNA reads as TGCAGCGTCGGGGAGGTAGGCAGAGTTAACACTGAAGCTTTCTTT. This gives the protein CSVGEVGRVNTEAFF. V is TRBV29-1 and J is TRBJ1-1; no clear D. This CDR3 contains 15 residues. V lost 6 bases, J lost 2 bases, and 19 bases lay in between. Germline V gene sequence: CDR1 SQVTM, CDR2 ANQGSEA.

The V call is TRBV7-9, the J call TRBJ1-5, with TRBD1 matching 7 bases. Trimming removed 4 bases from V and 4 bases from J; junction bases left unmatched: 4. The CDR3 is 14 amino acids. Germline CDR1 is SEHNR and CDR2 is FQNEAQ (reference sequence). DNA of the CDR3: TGTGCCAGCAGCTCGGGACAGCTTAATCAGCCCCAGCATTTT. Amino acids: CASSSGQLNQPQHF.

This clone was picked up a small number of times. The CDR3 region has the DNA TGTGCCAGCAGCCCTGGTAGCGGGAGGGCCTTTGAGCAGTTCTTC. Amino acid sequence: CASSPGSGRAFEQFF. The J gene is TRBJ2-1, the V gene TRBV7-6, with 11 bases matching TRBD2. The CDR3 covers 15 residues. The J segment lost 9 bases and the V segment lost 5 bases, leaving 9 bases of the junction unmatched. The germline V gene encodes CDR1 SGHVS and CDR2 FNYEAQ.

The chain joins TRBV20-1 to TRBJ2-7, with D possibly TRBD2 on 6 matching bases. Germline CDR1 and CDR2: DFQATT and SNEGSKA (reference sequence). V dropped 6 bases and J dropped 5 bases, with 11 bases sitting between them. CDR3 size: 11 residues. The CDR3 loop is CSAPSGDEQYF. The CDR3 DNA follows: TGCAGTGCACCCTCGGGGGACGAGCAGTACTTC.

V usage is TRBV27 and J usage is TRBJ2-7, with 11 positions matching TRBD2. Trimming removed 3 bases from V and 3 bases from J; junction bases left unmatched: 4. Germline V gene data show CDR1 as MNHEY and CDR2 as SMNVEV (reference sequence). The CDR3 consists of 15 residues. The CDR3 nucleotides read TGTGCCAGCAGTTTGCGACTAGCGGGAATCTACGAGCAGTACTTC. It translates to CASSLRLAGIYEQYF.

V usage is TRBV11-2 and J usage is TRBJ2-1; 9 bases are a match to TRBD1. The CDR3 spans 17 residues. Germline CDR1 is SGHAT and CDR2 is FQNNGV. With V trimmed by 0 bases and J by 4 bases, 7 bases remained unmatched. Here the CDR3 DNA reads TGTGCCAGCAGCTTAGATGAGGACAGGGGACCTTACAATGAGCAGTTCTTC. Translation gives CASSLDEDRGPYNEQFF.

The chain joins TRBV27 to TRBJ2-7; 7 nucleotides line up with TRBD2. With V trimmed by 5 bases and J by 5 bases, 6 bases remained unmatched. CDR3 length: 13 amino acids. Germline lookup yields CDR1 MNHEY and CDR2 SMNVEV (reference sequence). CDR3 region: CASSTRTSHEQYF. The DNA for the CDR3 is TGTGCCAGCAGTACCCGGACTAGTCACGAGCAGTACTTC.

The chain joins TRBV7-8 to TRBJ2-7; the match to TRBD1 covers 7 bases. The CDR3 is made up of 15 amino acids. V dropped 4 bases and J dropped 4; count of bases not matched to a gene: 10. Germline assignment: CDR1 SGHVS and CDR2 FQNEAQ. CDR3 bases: TGTGCCAGCAGCTCCCGACAGGGAATTGAGTACGAGCAGTACTTC. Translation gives CASSSRQGIEYEQYF. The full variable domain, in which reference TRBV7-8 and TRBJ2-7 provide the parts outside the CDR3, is GAGVSQSPRYKVAKRGQDVALRCDPISGHVSLFWYQQALGQGPEFLTYFQNEAQLDKSGLPSDRFFAERPEGSVSTLKIQRTQQEDSAVYLCASSSRQGIEYEQYFGPGTRLTVT.

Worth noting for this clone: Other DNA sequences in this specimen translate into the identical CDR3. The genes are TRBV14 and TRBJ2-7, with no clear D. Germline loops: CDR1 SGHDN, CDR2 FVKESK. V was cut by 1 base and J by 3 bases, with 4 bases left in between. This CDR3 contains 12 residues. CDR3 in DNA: TGTGCCAGCAGCCAAGGCCTCTACGAGCAGTACTTC. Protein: CASSQGLYEQYF.

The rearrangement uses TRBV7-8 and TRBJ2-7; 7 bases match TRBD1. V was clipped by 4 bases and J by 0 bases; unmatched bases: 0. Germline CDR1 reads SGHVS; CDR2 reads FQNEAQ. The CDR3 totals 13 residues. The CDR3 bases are TGTGCCAGCAGCTACAGGGGCTCCTACGAGCAGTACTTC. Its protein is CASSYRGSYEQYF.

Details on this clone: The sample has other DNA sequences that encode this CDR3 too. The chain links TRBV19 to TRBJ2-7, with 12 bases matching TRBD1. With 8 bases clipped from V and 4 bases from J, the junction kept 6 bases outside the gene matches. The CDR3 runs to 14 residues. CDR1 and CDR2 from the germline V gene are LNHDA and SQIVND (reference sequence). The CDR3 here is CASSPGQGAYEQYF. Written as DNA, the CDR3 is TGTGCCAGTTCTCCGGGACAGGGGGCATACGAGCAGTACTTC.

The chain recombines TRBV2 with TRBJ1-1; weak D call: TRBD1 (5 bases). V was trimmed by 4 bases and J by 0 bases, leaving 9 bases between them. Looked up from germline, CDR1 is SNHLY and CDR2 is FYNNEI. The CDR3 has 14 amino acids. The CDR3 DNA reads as TGTGCCAGCAGTGGGGACGGGATGAACACTGAAGCTTTCTTT. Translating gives CASSGDGMNTEAFF.

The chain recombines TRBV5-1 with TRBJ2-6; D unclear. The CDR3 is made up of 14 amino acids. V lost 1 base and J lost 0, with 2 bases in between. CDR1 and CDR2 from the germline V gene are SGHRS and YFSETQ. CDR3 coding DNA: TGCGCCAGCAGCTTGTACTCTGGGGCCAACGTCCTGACTTTC. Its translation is CASSLYSGANVLTF.

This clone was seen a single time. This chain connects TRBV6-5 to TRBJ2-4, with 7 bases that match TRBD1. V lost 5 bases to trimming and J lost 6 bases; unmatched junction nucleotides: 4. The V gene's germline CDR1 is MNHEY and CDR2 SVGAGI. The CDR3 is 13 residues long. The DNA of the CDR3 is TGTGCCAGCAGTAGATACAGGGGAAACATTCAGTACTTC. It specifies CASSRYRGNIQYF.

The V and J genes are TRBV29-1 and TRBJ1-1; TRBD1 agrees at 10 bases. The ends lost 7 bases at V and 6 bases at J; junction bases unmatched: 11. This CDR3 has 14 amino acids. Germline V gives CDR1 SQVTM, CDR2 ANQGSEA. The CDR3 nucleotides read TGCAGCGCCCTTACCGGGACAGGGGACGCTGAAGCTTTCTTT. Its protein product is CSALTGTGDAEAFF.

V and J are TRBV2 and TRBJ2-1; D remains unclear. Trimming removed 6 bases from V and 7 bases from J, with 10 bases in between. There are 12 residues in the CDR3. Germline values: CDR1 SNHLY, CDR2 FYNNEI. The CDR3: CASSKGRNEQFF. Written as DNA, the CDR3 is TGTGCCAGCAGCAAGGGTCGGAATGAGCAGTTCTTC. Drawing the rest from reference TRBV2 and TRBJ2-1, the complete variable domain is EPEVTQTPSHQVTQMGQEVILRCVPISNHLYFYWYRQILGQKVEFLVSFYNNEISEKSEIFDDQFSVERPDGSNFTLKIRSTKLEDSAMYFCASSKGRNEQFFGPGTRLTVL.

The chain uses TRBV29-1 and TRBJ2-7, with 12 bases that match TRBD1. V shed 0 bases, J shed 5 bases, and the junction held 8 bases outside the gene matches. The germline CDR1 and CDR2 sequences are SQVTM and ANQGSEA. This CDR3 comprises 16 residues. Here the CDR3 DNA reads TGCAGCGTTGAAGATCGGGACAGGGGGCGAAGGAACGAGCAGTACTTC. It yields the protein CSVEDRDRGRRNEQYF.

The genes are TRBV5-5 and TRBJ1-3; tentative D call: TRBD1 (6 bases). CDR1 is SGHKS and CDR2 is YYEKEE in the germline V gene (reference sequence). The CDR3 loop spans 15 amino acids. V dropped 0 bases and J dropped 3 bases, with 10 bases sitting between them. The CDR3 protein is CASSLEGDGGNTIYF. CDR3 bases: TGTGCCAGCAGCTTGGAGGGGGACGGTGGAAACACCATATATTTT.

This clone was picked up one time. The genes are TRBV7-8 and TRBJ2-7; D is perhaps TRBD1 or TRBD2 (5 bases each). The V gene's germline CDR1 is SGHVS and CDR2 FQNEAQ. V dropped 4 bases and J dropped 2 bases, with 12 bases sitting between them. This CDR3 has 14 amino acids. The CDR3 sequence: CASSWGRPTYEQYF. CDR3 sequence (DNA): TGTGCCAGCAGCTGGGGACGCCCGACCTACGAGCAGTACTTC. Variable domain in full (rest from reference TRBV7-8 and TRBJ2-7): GAGVSQSPRYKVAKRGQDVALRCDPISGHVSLFWYQQALGQGPEFLTYFQNEAQLDKSGLPSDRFFAERPEGSVSTLKIQRTQQEDSAVYLCASSWGRPTYEQYFGPGTRLTVT.